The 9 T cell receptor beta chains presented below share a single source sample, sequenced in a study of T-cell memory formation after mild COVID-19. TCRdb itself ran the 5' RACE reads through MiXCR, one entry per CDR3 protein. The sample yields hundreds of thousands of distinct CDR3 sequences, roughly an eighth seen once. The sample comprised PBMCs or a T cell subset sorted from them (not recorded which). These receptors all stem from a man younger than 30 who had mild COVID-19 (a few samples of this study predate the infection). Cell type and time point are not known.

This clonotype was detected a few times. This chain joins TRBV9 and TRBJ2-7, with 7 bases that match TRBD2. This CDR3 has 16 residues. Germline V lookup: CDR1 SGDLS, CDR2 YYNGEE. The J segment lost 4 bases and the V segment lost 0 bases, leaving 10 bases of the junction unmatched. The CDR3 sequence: CASSVDGGEKQYEQYF. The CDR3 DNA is TGTGCCAGCAGCGTAGATGGGGGGGAGAAACAGTACGAGCAGTACTTC.

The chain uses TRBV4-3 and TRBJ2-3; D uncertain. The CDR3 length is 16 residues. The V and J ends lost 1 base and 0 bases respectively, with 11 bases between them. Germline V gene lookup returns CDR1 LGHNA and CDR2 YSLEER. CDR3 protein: CASSQGPSASTDTQYF. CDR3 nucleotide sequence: TGCGCCAGCAGCCAAGGGCCAAGTGCTAGCACAGATACGCAGTATTTT.

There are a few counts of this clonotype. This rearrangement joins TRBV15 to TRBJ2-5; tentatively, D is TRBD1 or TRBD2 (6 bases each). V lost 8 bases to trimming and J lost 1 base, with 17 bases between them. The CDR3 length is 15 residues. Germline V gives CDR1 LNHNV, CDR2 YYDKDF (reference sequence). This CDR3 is CATSEGTGAQETQYF. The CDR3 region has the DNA TGTGCCACCTCAGAGGGCACGGGGGCCCAAGAGACCCAGTACTTC.

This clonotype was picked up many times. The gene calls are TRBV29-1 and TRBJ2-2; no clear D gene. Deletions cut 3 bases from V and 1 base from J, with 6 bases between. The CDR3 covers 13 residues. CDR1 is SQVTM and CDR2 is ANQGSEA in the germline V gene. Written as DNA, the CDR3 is TGCAGCGTTGATTTCATGAACACCGGGGAGCTGTTTTTT. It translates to CSVDFMNTGELFF.

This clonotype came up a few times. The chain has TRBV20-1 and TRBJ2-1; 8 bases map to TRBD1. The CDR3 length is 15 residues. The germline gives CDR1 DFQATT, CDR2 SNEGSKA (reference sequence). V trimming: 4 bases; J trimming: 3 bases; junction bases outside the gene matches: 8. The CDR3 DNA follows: TGCAGTGCTACCGCGGGACAGGCCAACTACAATGAGCAGTTCTTC. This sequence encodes CSATAGQANYNEQFF.

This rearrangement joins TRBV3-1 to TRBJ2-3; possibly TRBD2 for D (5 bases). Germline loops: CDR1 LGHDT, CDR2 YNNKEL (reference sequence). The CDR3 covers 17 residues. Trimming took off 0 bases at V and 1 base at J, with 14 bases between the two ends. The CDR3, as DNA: TGTGCCAGCAGCCAAGATCCAGGCCAGGAGGGCACAGATACGCAGTATTTT. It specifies CASSQDPGQEGTDTQYF.

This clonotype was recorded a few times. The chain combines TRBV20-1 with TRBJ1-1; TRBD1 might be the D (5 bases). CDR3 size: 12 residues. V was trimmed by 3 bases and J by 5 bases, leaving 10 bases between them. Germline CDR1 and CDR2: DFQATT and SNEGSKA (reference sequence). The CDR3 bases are TGCAGTGCTAGTCTGGGGGATACTGAAGCTTTCTTT. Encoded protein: CSASLGDTEAFF.

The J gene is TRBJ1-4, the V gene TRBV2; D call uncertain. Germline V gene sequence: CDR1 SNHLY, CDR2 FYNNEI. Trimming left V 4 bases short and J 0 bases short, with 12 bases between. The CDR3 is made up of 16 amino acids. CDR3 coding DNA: TGTGCCAGCAGTGGGGAGGGATCGGCAACTAATGAAAAACTGTTTTTT. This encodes CASSGEGSATNEKLFF. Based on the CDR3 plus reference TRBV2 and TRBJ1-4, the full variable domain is EPEVTQTPSHQVTQMGQEVILRCVPISNHLYFYWYRQILGQKVEFLVSFYNNEISEKSEIFDDQFSVERPDGSNFTLKIRSTKLEDSAMYFCASSGEGSATNEKLFFGSGTQLSVL.

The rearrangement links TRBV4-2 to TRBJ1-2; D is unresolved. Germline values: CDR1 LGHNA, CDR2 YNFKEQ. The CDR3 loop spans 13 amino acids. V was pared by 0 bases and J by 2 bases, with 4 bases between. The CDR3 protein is CASSQDENYGYTF. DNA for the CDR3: TGTGCCAGCAGCCAAGATGAGAACTATGGCTACACCTTC.